The 21 T cell receptor beta chains in this list originate from one sample, sequenced in a study of T cell responses to AZD1222 COVID-19 vaccine. Libraries were prepared by immunoSEQ multiplex PCR; TCRdb keeps only in-frame clonotypes and omits some of them. In the table there are around 180,000 clones, around 93% of which are singletons. The starting material was peripheral blood, obtained on day 0 of AZD1222 vaccination. All receptors come from an adult in good health.

The CDR3 coding sequence is TGTGCCAGCAGCGTAGAGGGGGGTTGGAACAATGAGCAGTTCTTC. Residues: CASSVEGGWNNEQFF. The rearrangement links TRBV9 to TRBJ2-1; D assignment may be TRBD1 or TRBD2 (6 bases each). V shed 0 bases and J shed 5 bases, with 12 bases lying between them. The CDR3 extends over 15 amino acids. Germline V gene sequence: CDR1 SGDLS, CDR2 YYNGEE.

V is TRBV28 and J is TRBJ2-3; D unclear. This CDR3 region has 14 residues. Trimming stripped 6 bases from V and 7 bases from J, with 17 bases between. Germline V CDR1 and CDR2: MDHEN, SYDVKM. The CDR3 is CASRPPGPGNTQYF. The CDR3 nucleotides read TGTGCCAGCAGACCCCCCGGCCCCGGTAATACGCAGTATTTT.

The V call is TRBV30, the J call TRBJ2-1; D remains ambiguous. The ends were cut back, 2 bases at V and 8 bases at J, with 7 bases in the middle. In germline, CDR1 is GTSNPN, CDR2 SVGIG (reference sequence). The CDR3 runs 11 residues. DNA of the CDR3: TGTGCCTGGAGTTTTGTTCATGAGCAGTTCTTC. Its protein is CAWSFVHEQFF.

The rearrangement uses TRBV10-3 and TRBJ1-2, with 10 bases lining up with TRBD1. Germline CDR1 and CDR2: ENHRY and SYGVKD. V dropped 6 bases and J dropped 4; count of bases not matched to a gene: 8. The CDR3 sequence is 15 residues long. The CDR3: CAISEPDRGLYGYTF. CDR3 sequence (DNA): TGTGCCATCAGCGAGCCAGACAGGGGGCTCTATGGCTACACCTTC.

V gene TRBV28 combines with J gene TRBJ1-3; D remains unclear. The V end was cut by 3 bases, the J end by 0 bases, with 12 bases between. Germline values: CDR1 MDHEN, CDR2 SYDVKM. The CDR3 consists of 16 residues. The CDR3 bases are TGTGCCAGCAGTTTGGTGGCAGTCAGCTCTGGAAACACCATATATTTT. Its translation is CASSLVAVSSGNTIYF.

J is TRBJ1-6 and V is TRBV25-1, with a possible D match to TRBD1 (6 bases). Trimming took off 4 bases at V and 7 bases at J, with 14 bases between the two ends. CDR3 length equals 15 residues. The V gene's germline CDR1 is MGHDK and CDR2 SYGVNS. The CDR3 sequence is CASSAPQGLNSPLHF. Written as DNA, the CDR3 is TGTGCCAGCAGTGCCCCCCAGGGGTTAAATTCACCCCTCCACTTT.

The chain joins TRBV9 to TRBJ2-2; TRBD2 is a possible D gene (6 bases). CDR3 size: 14 residues. V lost 5 bases and J lost 2, with 10 bases in between. Germline V gives CDR1 SGDLS, CDR2 YYNGEE. CDR3 sequence: CASRGLSNTGELFF. The CDR3 DNA is TGTGCCAGCAGGGGACTCTCTAACACCGGGGAGCTGTTTTTT.

This chain connects TRBV24-1 to TRBJ1-5, with TRBD1 matching 8 bases. The CDR3 totals 15 residues. V dropped 4 bases and J dropped 1; count of bases not matched to a gene: 2. The V gene's germline CDR1 is KGHDR and CDR2 SFDVKD. The CDR3 bases are TGTGCCACCAGTGAGGGGGACAGGAGCAATCAGCCCCAGCATTTT. Residues: CATSEGDRSNQPQHF.

This chain joins TRBV19 and TRBJ2-7; 7 positions agree with TRBD2. V shed 4 bases and J 0 bases; nucleotides not matched to a gene: 6. Looked up from germline, CDR1 is LNHDA and CDR2 is SQIVND (reference sequence). The CDR3 has 15 amino acids. The CDR3 DNA follows: TGTGCCAGTAGTACCACGGGCGGGAGCTCCTACGAGCAGTACTTC. Translating gives CASSTTGGSSYEQYF.

This clone was recorded only once. This chain links TRBV5-1 with TRBJ2-1, with a weak D call TRBD2 (6 bases). The CDR3 spans 14 residues. Germline V CDR1 and CDR2: SGHRS, YFSETQ. V was cut by 1 base and J by 4 bases, with 9 bases left in between. CDR3 residues: CASSLPGTYNEQFF. CDR3 DNA sequence: TGCGCCAGCAGCTTGCCGGGGACTTACAATGAGCAGTTCTTC.

The V gene is TRBV5-4, the J gene TRBJ1-3; weak D call: TRBD1 (5 bases). Germline V gene sequence: CDR1 SGHNT, CDR2 YYREEE (reference sequence). CDR3 length: 16 amino acids. With 0 bases removed from V and 0 bases from J, the gap between germline ends came to 10 bases. Here the CDR3 reads CASSLDPTDSGNTIYF. The CDR3, as DNA: TGTGCCAGCAGCTTGGATCCGACAGACTCTGGAAACACCATATATTTT.

The sample holds one count of this clone. The chain is built from TRBV28 and TRBJ2-1; D is unclear. The V end was cut by 5 bases, the J end by 6 bases, with 17 bases between. Germline V gene lookup returns CDR1 MDHEN and CDR2 SYDVKM. CDR3 length equals 15 residues. The CDR3 sequence is CASSPPLPRGNEQFF. The CDR3 bases are TGTGCCAGCAGTCCACCACTCCCCCGCGGCAATGAGCAGTTCTTC.

The genes are TRBV28 and TRBJ1-5, with D maybe TRBD1 (6 bases). Germline V gene data show CDR1 as MDHEN and CDR2 as SYDVKM. CDR3 size: 14 residues. Trimming left V 5 bases short and J 9 bases short, with 17 bases between. CDR3 in DNA: TGTGCCAGCAGTCTGACAGGCCGGGTTCCGCCCCAGCATTTT. This gives the protein CASSLTGRVPPQHF.

The chain links TRBV28 to TRBJ2-7, with TRBD1 matching over 9 bases. The junction had 8 bases not matched to a gene; V was cut back by 8 bases and J by 9 bases. Germline V gene lookup returns CDR1 MDHEN and CDR2 SYDVKM. The CDR3 totals 12 residues. The CDR3 DNA reads TGTGCCAGCGAGGGACAGGGAAGGTGGCAGTACTTC. This gives the protein CASEGQGRWQYF.

V is TRBV7-2 and J is TRBJ2-1; tentatively, D is TRBD2 (5 bases). V was pared by 5 bases and J by 4 bases, with 12 bases between. CDR1 SGHTA and CDR2 FQGNSA come from the germline V gene. The CDR3 is made up of 14 amino acids. The CDR3 protein is CASSPGSYYNEQFF. CDR3 nucleotide sequence: TGTGCCAGCAGCCCGGGGTCTTATTACAATGAGCAGTTCTTC.

This rearrangement joins TRBV10-3 to TRBJ2-2; D might be TRBD2 (5 bases). Trimming cost V 10 bases and J 0 bases, with 9 bases left between them. CDR1 and CDR2 (germline): ENHRY, SYGVKD. The CDR3 consists of 13 residues. The CDR3 spells CASTGTNTGELFF. The CDR3 DNA is TGTGCCAGTACCGGGACGAACACCGGGGAGCTGTTTTTT.

This CDR3 is CATSREGEGTEAFF. Written as DNA, the CDR3 is TGTGCCACCAGCAGAGAGGGGGAGGGGACTGAAGCTTTCTTT. The chain uses TRBV15 and TRBJ1-1, with D perhaps TRBD1 (5 bases). V was pared by 0 bases and J by 5 bases, with 10 bases between. Germline-derived CDR1 and CDR2 are LNHNV and YYDKDF (reference sequence). CDR3 length: 14 amino acids.

The CDR3 DNA reads TGTGCCAGCAGCTTAGAGGGGGTGGGGCGAAGACACAATGAGCAGTTCTTC. Its protein is CASSLEGVGRRHNEQFF. The chain carries TRBV7-2 and TRBJ2-1, with D perhaps matching TRBD1 (6 bases). V lost 1 base, J lost 5 bases, and 18 bases lay in between. Germline loops: CDR1 SGHTA, CDR2 FQGNSA. The CDR3 contains 17 residues.

The chain links TRBV19 to TRBJ1-3; no clear D gene. In germline, CDR1 is LNHDA, CDR2 SQIVND (reference sequence). V dropped 2 bases and J dropped 0 bases, with 5 bases sitting between them. The CDR3 has 14 residues. CDR3 in amino acids: CASSIRSSGNTIYF. The DNA of the CDR3 is TGTGCCAGTAGTATAAGGAGCTCTGGAAACACCATATATTTT.

The rearrangement links TRBV6-1 to TRBJ2-3; 9 positions agree with TRBD2. Germline-derived CDR1 and CDR2 are MNHNS and SASEGT. V lost 1 base, J lost 3 bases, and 8 bases stayed unmatched. This CDR3 is 17 amino acids long. The CDR3 bases are TGTGCCAGCAGTGAAGAGGTAGCGGGAGCAAGGACAGATACGCAGTATTTT. Translation: CASSEEVAGARTDTQYF.

The chain links TRBV11-3 to TRBJ2-7; no definite D call. V gave up 5 bases and J gave up 9 bases, with 17 bases separating them. The germline V gene encodes CDR1 SGHNT and CDR2 YENEEA. This CDR3 is 13 amino acids long. In DNA form, the CDR3 reads TGTGCCAGCAGCCACCTCCGGTTCGAAGTGCAGTACTTC. This translates into CASSHLRFEVQYF.